The sequence of this T cell receptor (beta chain) was determined in a study of tumor-infiltrating lymphocytes in localized non-small cell lung cancer. Overall study: Tumor tissue and non-adjacent uninvolved lung came from each patient. Overall study findings and caveats: TCRbeta sequencing showed higher T cell infiltration in tumors than uninvolved lung. No T-cell fraction difference was seen between IM1 and IM2 tumors. Recurrence-free survival showed no association with tumor T-cell fraction.

Turning to this clone: Its antigen remains unidentified.

The method was immunoSEQ multiplex PCR; TCRdb's version includes in-frame clones alone and lacks a portion of them. The table records roughly 7,400 clones, around 77% of them present only once. V was shortened by 4 bases and J by 0 bases, with 9 bases between the two germline ends. Germline CDR1 is MGHRA and CDR2 is YSYEKL. The CDR3 runs to 14 residues. Material for sequencing was lung tumor tissue. The clonotype comes from a human donor with non-small cell lung cancer. The gene calls are TRBV4-1 and TRBJ1-1, with D unresolved. CDR3 DNA sequence: TGCGCCAGCAGCCCCGGAACATTGAACACTGAAGCTTTCTTT. It yields the protein CASSPGTLNTEAFF.